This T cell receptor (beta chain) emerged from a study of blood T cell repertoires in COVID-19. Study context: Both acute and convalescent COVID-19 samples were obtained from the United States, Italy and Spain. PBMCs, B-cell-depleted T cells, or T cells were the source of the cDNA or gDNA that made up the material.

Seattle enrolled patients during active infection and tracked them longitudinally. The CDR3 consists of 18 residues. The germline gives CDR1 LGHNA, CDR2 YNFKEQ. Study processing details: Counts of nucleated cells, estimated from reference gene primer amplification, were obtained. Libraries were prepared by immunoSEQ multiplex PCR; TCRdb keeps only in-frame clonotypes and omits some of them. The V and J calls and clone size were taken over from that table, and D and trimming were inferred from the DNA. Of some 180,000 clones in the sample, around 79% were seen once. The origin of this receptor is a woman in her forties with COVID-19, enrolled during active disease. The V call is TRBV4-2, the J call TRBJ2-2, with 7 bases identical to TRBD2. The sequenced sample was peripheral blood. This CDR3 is CASKDKAGLVGNTGELFF. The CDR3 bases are TGTGCATCTAAAGATAAAGCGGGGCTAGTCGGTAACACCGGGGAGCTGTTTTTT.